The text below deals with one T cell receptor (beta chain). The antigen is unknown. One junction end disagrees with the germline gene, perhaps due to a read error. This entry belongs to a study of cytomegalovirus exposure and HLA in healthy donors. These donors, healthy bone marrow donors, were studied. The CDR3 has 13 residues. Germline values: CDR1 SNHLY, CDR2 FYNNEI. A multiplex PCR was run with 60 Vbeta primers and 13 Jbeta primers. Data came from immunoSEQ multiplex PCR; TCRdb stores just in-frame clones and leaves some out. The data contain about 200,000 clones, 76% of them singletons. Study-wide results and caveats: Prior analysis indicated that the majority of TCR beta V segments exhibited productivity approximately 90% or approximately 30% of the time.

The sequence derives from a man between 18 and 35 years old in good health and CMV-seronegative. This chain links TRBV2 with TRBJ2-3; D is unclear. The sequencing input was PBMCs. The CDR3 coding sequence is TGTGCCAGCAGTGAAGGGGTTGCGGATACGCAATATTTT. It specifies CASSEGVADTQYF.